This T cell receptor (beta chain) was observed in a study of vaccination effects on CD4 cells after COVID-19. On this clone: The antigen remains unidentified.

Within the ViraFEST assay, antigen-specific CD4+ T cells underwent expansion with viral peptide pools prior to sequencing. Subsequent to a culture period of around 10 days, CD4+ T cells were isolated. Generated by immunoSEQ multiplex PCR, the TCRdb table keeps only in-frame clones and is missing some. This table holds more than 9,000 clones, about two thirds found once. The sequencing here drew on CD4+ T cells from PBMCs cultured with HCoV-229E spike peptides, taken before COVID-19 vaccination. This sequence was found in a human donor who received a COVID-19 vaccine.

DNA for the CDR3: TGTGCCTGGAGTGTACTCCTAGAGCAGTTCTTC. Encoded protein: CAWSVLLEQFF. The rearrangement uses TRBV30 and TRBJ2-1; D gene ambiguous. CDR1 and CDR2 (germline): GTSNPN, SVGIG (reference sequence). CDR3 length equals 11 residues. V lost 0 bases and J 10 bases, leaving 7 bases between the germline ends.